This TCR beta chain came from a study of Ad26.COV2.S vaccination and SARS-CoV-2 variants. Profiled with immunoSEQ multiplex PCR; TCRdb holds only in-frame clones, not every one. Among approximately 300,000 clones listed, around 84% were seen once. Treatment reported: 19 received Ad26.COV2.S at low or high dose, single or two shots; a few received placebo; per-sample allocation not given. After the first vaccine or placebo injection, samples were drawn on day 63. V lost 4 bases and J lost 3, with 17 bases in between. CDR1 SGHNT and CDR2 YYREEE come from the germline V gene (reference sequence). This CDR3 is 15 amino acids long.

This sequence was found in a person aged 18-65 years who received the Ad26.COV2.S COVID-19 vaccine or a placebo. This chain connects TRBV5-4 to TRBJ2-7; D assignment may be TRBD1 or TRBD2 (5 bases each). Here the sequenced sample was peripheral blood, taken in a trial of Ad26.COV2.S vaccine versus placebo. This CDR3 is CASSPDQGPGYEQYF. CDR3 bases: TGTGCCAGCAGCCCGGACCAGGGACCAGGCTACGAGCAGTACTTC.